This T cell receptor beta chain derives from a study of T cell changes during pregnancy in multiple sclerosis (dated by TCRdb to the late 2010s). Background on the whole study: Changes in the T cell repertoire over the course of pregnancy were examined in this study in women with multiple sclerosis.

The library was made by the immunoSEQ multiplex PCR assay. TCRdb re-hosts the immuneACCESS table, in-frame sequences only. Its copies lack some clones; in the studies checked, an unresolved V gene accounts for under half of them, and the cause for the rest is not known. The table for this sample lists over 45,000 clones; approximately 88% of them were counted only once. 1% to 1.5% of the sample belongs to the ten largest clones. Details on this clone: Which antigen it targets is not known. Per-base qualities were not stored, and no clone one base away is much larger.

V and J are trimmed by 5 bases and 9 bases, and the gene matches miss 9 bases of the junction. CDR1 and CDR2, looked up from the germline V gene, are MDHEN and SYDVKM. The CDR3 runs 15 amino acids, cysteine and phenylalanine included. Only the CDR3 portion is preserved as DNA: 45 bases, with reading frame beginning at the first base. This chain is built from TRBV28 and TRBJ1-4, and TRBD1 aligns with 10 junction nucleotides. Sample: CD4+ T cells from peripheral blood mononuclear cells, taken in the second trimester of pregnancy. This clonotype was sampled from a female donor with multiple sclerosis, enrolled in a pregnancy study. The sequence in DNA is TGTGCCAGCAGTCCTCCGGGACAGGGGATCAAAAAACTGTTTTTT. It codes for CASSPPGQGIKKLFF.